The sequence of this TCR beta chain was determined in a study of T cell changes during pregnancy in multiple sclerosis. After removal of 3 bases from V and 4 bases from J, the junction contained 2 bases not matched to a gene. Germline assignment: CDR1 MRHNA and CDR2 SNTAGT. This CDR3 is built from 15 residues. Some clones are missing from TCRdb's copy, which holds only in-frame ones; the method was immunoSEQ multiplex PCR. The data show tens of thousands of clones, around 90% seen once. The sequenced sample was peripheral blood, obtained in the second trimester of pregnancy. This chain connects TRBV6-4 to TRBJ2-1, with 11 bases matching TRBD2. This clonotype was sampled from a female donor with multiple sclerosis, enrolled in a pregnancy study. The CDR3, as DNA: TGTGCCAGCAGTGAAGGGACTAGCGGATACAATGAGCAGTTCTTC. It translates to CASSEGTSGYNEQFF.